The clone carrying this T cell receptor (beta chain) was counted a few times. As yet, its antigen is unknown. This specimen comes from a study of T cell responses to AZD1222 COVID-19 vaccine. Whole-study results and caveats: It was only a handful of AZD1222 recipients who were seropositive at baseline.

Method: immunoSEQ multiplex PCR; TCRdb's copy keeps in-frame clones and lacks some. Seen here are about 130,000 clones, around 83% observed once, and the top ten hold 12%. Germline lookup yields CDR1 GTSNPN and CDR2 SVGIG (reference sequence). This CDR3 contains 14 residues. Trimming took 7 bases from V and 9 from J; bases not matched to a gene: 12. This TCR derives from an adult in good health. The chain couples TRBV30 to TRBJ1-4; 9 bases align to TRBD1. The input for sequencing was peripheral blood, taken on day 0 of AZD1222 vaccination. CDR3 in amino acids: CAYNHPGQGQKLFF. The CDR3, as DNA: TGTGCCTACAATCATCCGGGACAGGGTCAAAAACTGTTTTTT.